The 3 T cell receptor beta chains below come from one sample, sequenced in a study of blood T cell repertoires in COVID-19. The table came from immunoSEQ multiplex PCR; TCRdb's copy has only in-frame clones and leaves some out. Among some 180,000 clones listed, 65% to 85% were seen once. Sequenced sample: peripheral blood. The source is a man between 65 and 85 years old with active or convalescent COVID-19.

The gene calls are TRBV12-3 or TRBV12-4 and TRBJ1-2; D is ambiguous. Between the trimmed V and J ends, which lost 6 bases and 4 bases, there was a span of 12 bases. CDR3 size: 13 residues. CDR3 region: CASSREGGYGYTF. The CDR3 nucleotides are TGTGCCAGCAGCCGAGAAGGCGGCTATGGCTACACCTTC.

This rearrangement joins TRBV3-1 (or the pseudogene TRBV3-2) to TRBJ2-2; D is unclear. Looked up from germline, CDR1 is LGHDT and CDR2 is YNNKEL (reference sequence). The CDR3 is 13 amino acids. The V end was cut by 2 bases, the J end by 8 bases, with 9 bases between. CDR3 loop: CASSQSLVGELFF. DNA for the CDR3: TGTGCCAGCAGCCAATCACTTGTTGGGGAGCTGTTTTTT.

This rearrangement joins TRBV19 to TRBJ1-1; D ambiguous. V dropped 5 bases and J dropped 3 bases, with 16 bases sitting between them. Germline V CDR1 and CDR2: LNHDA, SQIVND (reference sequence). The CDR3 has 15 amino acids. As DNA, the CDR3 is TGTGCCAGTAGTTTAAACTATCGGGAGTACACTGAAGCTTTCTTT. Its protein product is CASSLNYREYTEAFF.